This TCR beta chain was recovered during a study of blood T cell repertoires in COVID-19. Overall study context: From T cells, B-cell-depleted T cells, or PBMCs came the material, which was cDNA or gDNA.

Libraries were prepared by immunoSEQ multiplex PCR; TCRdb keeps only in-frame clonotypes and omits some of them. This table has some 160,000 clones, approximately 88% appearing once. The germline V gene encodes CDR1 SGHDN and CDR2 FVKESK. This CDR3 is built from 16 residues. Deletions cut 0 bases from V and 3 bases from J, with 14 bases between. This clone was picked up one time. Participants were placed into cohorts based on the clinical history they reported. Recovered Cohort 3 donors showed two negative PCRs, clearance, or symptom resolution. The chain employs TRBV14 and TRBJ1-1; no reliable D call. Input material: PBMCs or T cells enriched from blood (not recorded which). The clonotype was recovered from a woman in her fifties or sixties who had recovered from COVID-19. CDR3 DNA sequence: TGTGCCAGCAGCCAAGATTACCCCAACGGGTACACTGAAGCTTTCTTT. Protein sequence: CASSQDYPNGYTEAFF.